The 28 T cell receptor beta chains presented below share a single source sample, sequenced in a study of T cells in localized non-small cell lung cancer. Profiling relied on immunoSEQ multiplex PCR, and the TCRdb table lists in-frame clones only, not all of them. The data show 2,500 to 3,500 clones, around two fifths seen once. This specimen was normal lung tissue next to the tumor, taken before any cancer treatment. All receptors derive from a woman aged 40-69 years with stage I lung adenocarcinoma.

This clone was seen only a few times. The genes are TRBV9 and TRBJ2-7; weak D call: TRBD1 (5 bases). Trimming removed 5 bases from V and 3 bases from J, with 18 bases in between. This CDR3 comprises 15 residues. Germline V CDR1 and CDR2: SGDLS, YYNGEE. CDR3: CASRDPRVGNYEQYF. CDR3 coding DNA: TGTGCCAGCAGAGACCCCAGGGTAGGGAACTACGAGCAGTACTTC.

The V call is TRBV28, the J call TRBJ1-1; D might be TRBD1 (5 bases). Germline loops: CDR1 MDHEN, CDR2 SYDVKM. CDR3 length: 15 amino acids. V was trimmed by 6 bases and J by 2 bases, leaving 16 bases between them. CDR3 coding DNA: TGTGCCAGCAGGTTTGCGGCAGGGCCTAACACTGAAGCTTTCTTT. It is translated as CASRFAAGPNTEAFF.

The chain uses TRBV19 and TRBJ2-1; tentatively, D is TRBD2 (5 bases). With 6 bases removed from V and 7 bases from J, the gap between germline ends came to 16 bases. Germline values: CDR1 LNHDA, CDR2 SQIVND (reference sequence). The CDR3 length is 14 residues. The CDR3 sequence is CASRRPRAPNEQFF. The CDR3 nucleotides read TGTGCCAGTAGGCGCCCGAGGGCTCCTAATGAGCAGTTCTTC.

The table lists this clone with a count of one. The rearrangement joins TRBV18 to TRBJ2-5; TRBD1 might be the D (6 bases). V shed 1 base and J shed 2 bases, with 11 bases lying between them. From germline, CDR1 is KGHSH and CDR2 LQKENI. The CDR3 has 15 amino acids. The CDR3 DNA reads as TGTGCCAGCTCACCACGGCAGGGGAATCAAGAGACCCAGTACTTC. It is translated as CASSPRQGNQETQYF. Full variable domain (outside the CDR3, taken from reference TRBV18 and TRBJ2-5): NAGVMQNPRHLVRRRGQEARLRCSPMKGHSHVYWYRQLPEEGLKFMVYLQKENIIDESGMPKERFSAEFPKEGPSILRIQQVVRGDSAAYFCASSPRQGNQETQYFGPGTRLLVL.

V is TRBV6-8 and J is TRBJ2-7, with D maybe TRBD2 (6 bases). Trimming removed 4 bases from V and 1 base from J, with 14 bases in between. The CDR3 has 15 amino acids. Germline CDR1 is MNHGY and CDR2 is SAAAGT. The CDR3 region has the DNA TGTGCCAGCAGTTCTTCCGGGACTGCTTCCTACGAGCAGTACTTC. Residues: CASSSSGTASYEQYF.

In this sample, this clone turned up a few times. Here the CDR3 reads CASSESLAGVTGELFF. The DNA of the CDR3 is TGTGCCAGCAGTGAGTCACTAGCGGGAGTTACCGGGGAGCTGTTTTTT. The gene calls are TRBV6-8 and TRBJ2-2, with 11 bases that match TRBD2. Germline trimming cut 5 bases from V and 5 bases from J; bases unmatched to any gene: 7. Germline CDR1 MNHGY, CDR2 SAAAGT. The CDR3 has 16 amino acids.

This clone was observed a few times. V usage is TRBV28 and J usage is TRBJ1-5; D may be TRBD1 (5 bases). The ends were cut back, 6 bases at V and 2 bases at J, with 17 bases in the middle. This CDR3 region has 16 residues. Per germline, CDR1 MDHEN and CDR2 SYDVKM. In DNA form, the CDR3 reads TGTGCCAGCAGGCTACCGAGGGGTAGGGGCAATCAGCCCCAGCATTTT. Translating gives CASRLPRGRGNQPQHF.

This clone counts as medium-sized (0.01 to 0.1%). This rearrangement joins TRBV11-3 to TRBJ1-2; D is unclear. The CDR3 length is 14 residues. The germline V gene encodes CDR1 SGHNT and CDR2 YENEEA. The V end was cut by 3 bases, the J end by 6 bases, with 14 bases between. The CDR3 reads CASSFDGLPNGYTF. CDR3 bases: TGTGCCAGCAGCTTTGACGGACTCCCAAATGGCTACACCTTC.

This chain joins TRBV19 and TRBJ1-1; TRBD1 is a possible D gene (5 bases). Germline lookup yields CDR1 LNHDA and CDR2 SQIVND (reference sequence). The CDR3 sequence is 13 residues long. V lost 3 bases to trimming and J lost 1 base, with 6 bases between them. The CDR3 region is CASSMGQNTEAFF. The CDR3 DNA reads TGTGCCAGTAGTATGGGGCAGAACACTGAAGCTTTCTTT.

This clone was recorded a few times. The V gene is TRBV19, the J gene TRBJ1-5; weak D call: TRBD1 (5 bases). The CDR3 has 15 residues. V was clipped by 7 bases and J by 0 bases, with 13 bases between them. Germline values: CDR1 LNHDA, CDR2 SQIVND (reference sequence). CDR3 sequence: CASTRDGDSNQPQHF. In DNA form, the CDR3 reads TGTGCCAGTACCCGGGACGGGGATAGCAATCAGCCCCAGCATTTT. Variable domain in full (rest from reference TRBV19 and TRBJ1-5): DGGITQSPKYLFRKEGQNVTLSCEQNLNHDAMYWYRQDPGQGLRLIYYSQIVNDFQKGDIAEGYSVSREKKESFPLTVTSAQKNPTAFYLCASTRDGDSNQPQHFGDGTRLSIL.

The CDR3 reads CASSPVSGNTGELFF. The CDR3 nucleotides are TGTGCCAGTAGTCCCGTTAGCGGGAACACCGGGGAGCTGTTTTTT. The chain uses TRBV19 and TRBJ2-2; D might be TRBD2 (6 bases). The V end was cut by 5 bases, the J end by 1 base, with 11 bases between. This CDR3 has 15 amino acids. Germline V CDR1 and CDR2: LNHDA, SQIVND (reference sequence).

This clone was counted between two and nine times. The chain joins TRBV6-8 to TRBJ2-1, with TRBD1 matching 8 bases. V lost 6 bases to trimming and J lost 6 bases; unmatched junction nucleotides: 10. The germline V gene encodes CDR1 MNHGY and CDR2 SAAAGT. CDR3 length equals 15 residues. CDR3 DNA sequence: TGTGCCAGCAGGCTACAGGCAGGGGGCGTCAATGAGCAGTTCTTC. It specifies CASRLQAGGVNEQFF.

The gene calls are TRBV5-1 and TRBJ1-1, with D possibly matching TRBD1 (5 bases). Germline V gives CDR1 SGHRS, CDR2 YFSETQ. Trimming took 0 bases from V and 3 from J, leaving 9 bases between them. The length of the CDR3 is 14 residues. The CDR3 is CASSLELGHTEAFF. The CDR3 bases are TGCGCCAGCAGCTTGGAACTGGGGCACACTGAAGCTTTCTTT.

This clone was recorded a few times. The genes are TRBV9 and TRBJ2-1, with D uncertain. V dropped 6 bases and J dropped 2 bases, with 12 bases sitting between them. From germline, CDR1 is SGDLS and CDR2 YYNGEE. The CDR3 has 14 residues. The CDR3 nucleotides are TGTGCCAGCATGGTGGAGAGAACCTACAATGAGCAGTTCTTC. Protein sequence: CASMVERTYNEQFF. Variable domain in full (rest from reference TRBV9 and TRBJ2-1): DSGVTQTPKHLITATGQRVTLRCSPRSGDLSVYWYQQSLDQGLQFLIQYYNGEERAKGNILERFSAQQFPDLHSELNLSSLELGDSALYFCASMVERTYNEQFFGPGTRLTVL.

V gene TRBV19 combines with J gene TRBJ2-4, with 7 bases identical to TRBD1. The length of the CDR3 is 14 residues. The germline V gene has CDR1 LNHDA and CDR2 SQIVND (reference sequence). V shed 8 bases, J shed 6 bases, and the junction held 10 bases outside the gene matches. CDR3 amino acids: CASSRRQGVNIQYF. CDR3 in DNA: TGTGCCAGTTCTCGCCGCCAGGGGGTAAACATTCAGTACTTC.

The J gene is TRBJ1-1, the V gene TRBV18, with a tentative D call TRBD1 (6 bases). The CDR3 has 13 amino acids. Trimming shortened V by 3 bases and J by 6 bases, and 11 bases separated the two germline ends. Germline CDR1 and CDR2: KGHSH and LQKENI. Here the CDR3 DNA reads TGTGCCAGCTCACCGACTCAGGGGTCTGAAGCTTTCTTT. This translates into CASSPTQGSEAFF.

The rearrangement uses TRBV10-1 and TRBJ2-1; TRBD2 matches at 9 bases. Trimming at V came to 5 bases and at J to 5 bases, leaving 4 bases not matched to a gene. The CDR3 has 14 residues. In germline, CDR1 is WNHNN, CDR2 SYGVQD (reference sequence). The CDR3 loop reads CASSRTSADNEQFF. The CDR3 coding sequence is TGCGCCAGCAGTAGGACTAGCGCCGACAATGAGCAGTTCTTC.

This clone is medium-sized. The V call is TRBV11-3, the J call TRBJ2-2, with D uncertain. Germline V gene sequence: CDR1 SGHNT, CDR2 YENEEA. There are 14 residues in the CDR3. V was trimmed by 4 bases and J by 4 bases, leaving 10 bases between them. The CDR3 DNA reads as TGTGCCAGCAGCTCATTTTTTAGCACCGGGGAGCTGTTTTTT. This encodes CASSSFFSTGELFF.

By proportion, this clone is medium-sized. The chain joins TRBV6-8 to TRBJ2-7; D is perhaps TRBD2 (6 bases). V lost 2 bases, J lost 5 bases, and 13 bases lay in between. This CDR3 has 14 amino acids. CDR1 and CDR2 from the germline V gene are MNHGY and SAAAGT. The CDR3 DNA is TGTGCCAGCAGTTACGGGGCGGGATCGAACGAGCAGTACTTC. Translation: CASSYGAGSNEQYF.

The sample holds a few counts of this clone. V and J are TRBV6-8 and TRBJ2-5; D is perhaps TRBD1 or TRBD2 (6 bases each). This CDR3 region has 14 residues. Trimming removed 7 bases at V and 4 bases at J, with 16 bases between. Looked up from germline, CDR1 is MNHGY and CDR2 is SAAAGT. The CDR3 DNA reads TGTGCCAGCACCCGAGGGGGGTACGGAGAGACCCAGTACTTC. It yields the protein CASTRGGYGETQYF.

This CDR3 is CASRGRTALDTEQYF. The CDR3 region has the DNA TGTGCCAGCAGAGGAAGGACAGCGCTCGATACGGAGCAGTACTTC. The genes are TRBV6-8 and TRBJ2-7, with D possibly TRBD1 on 6 matching bases. Germline loops: CDR1 MNHGY, CDR2 SAAAGT. The CDR3 is 15 amino acids. With 6 bases removed from V and 7 bases from J, the gap between germline ends came to 22 bases.

The count of this clone is one. The V call is TRBV30, the J call TRBJ2-7; D is unresolved. Trimming pared 5 bases from V and 3 bases from J, leaving 11 bases between. Germline V lookup: CDR1 GTSNPN, CDR2 SVGIG (reference sequence). The CDR3 spans 12 residues. Here the CDR3 reads CAWGAWFYEQYF. The CDR3 DNA sequence: TGTGCCTGGGGAGCTTGGTTCTACGAGCAGTACTTC.

This clone rates as large. The chain has TRBV12-5 and TRBJ1-2; TRBD1 agrees at 7 bases. CDR1 is LGHNT, CDR2 FRNRAP, per germline. This CDR3 has 14 residues. J was trimmed by 6 bases and V by 1 base; bases with no gene match: 5. CDR3 sequence (DNA): TGTGCTAGTGGTTTGGATGGGACAGCAGATGGCTACACCTTC. Translating it yields CASGLDGTADGYTF.

This clone was seen only once. This chain links TRBV19 with TRBJ2-2, with 8 bases lining up with TRBD2. The CDR3 length is 17 residues. V was clipped by 4 bases and J by 5 bases; unmatched bases: 12. In germline, CDR1 is LNHDA, CDR2 SQIVND (reference sequence). In DNA form, the CDR3 reads TGTGCCAGTAGTACCCCCCCTAGGGCGGGAGGAACCGGGGAGCTGTTTTTT. Translation: CASSTPPRAGGTGELFF.

The sample holds a few counts of this clone. The rearrangement links TRBV6-8 to TRBJ1-1; 9 bases line up with TRBD1. CDR3 length: 15 amino acids. Germline V gives CDR1 MNHGY, CDR2 SAAAGT. Trimming removed 0 bases from V and 4 bases from J; junction bases left unmatched: 3. Here the CDR3 reads CASSYSGQGSTEAFF. The CDR3 nucleotides are TGTGCCAGCAGTTACTCGGGACAGGGTAGCACTGAAGCTTTCTTT.

The CDR3 DNA is TGTGCCAGCTCACCAATAAATATAGGGGCTTTCTTT. It specifies CASSPINIGAFF. The chain uses TRBV18 and TRBJ1-1; D is uncertain. The CDR3 runs 12 residues. V lost 2 bases and J lost 11, with 12 bases in between. Germline CDR1 and CDR2: KGHSH and LQKENI.

The gene calls are TRBV5-1 and TRBJ2-2; D is possibly TRBD2 (5 bases). The germline gives CDR1 SGHRS, CDR2 YFSETQ. The V and J ends lost 0 bases and 4 bases respectively, with 13 bases between them. The CDR3 contains 16 residues. CDR3 nucleotides: TGCGCCAGCAGCTTGGCAGGCGGGTCCCGCACCGGGGAGCTGTTTTTT. Protein product: CASSLAGGSRTGELFF.

Turning to this clone: Germline and junction disagree at one end, which may indicate a read error. V is TRBV9 and J is TRBJ2-2; D perhaps matches TRBD2 (5 bases). CDR3 length: 13 residues. From germline, CDR1 is SGDLS and CDR2 YYNGEE. The CDR3 nucleotides read TGTGCCAGCAGCGTAGATTTCTCCGGGAAGCTGTTTTTT. Protein product: CASSVDFSGKLFF.